This paragraph covers one T cell receptor (beta chain) sequence. When the RNA was reverse transcribed, random hexamers were used with an input of roughly 0.45 to 1 ug. TCRdb recomputed calls from the immunoSEQ multiplex PCR reads with MiXCR, one row per CDR3 protein. The data hold about 76,000 distinct CDR3 sequences, with 85% to 95% observed a single time. The data were taken from a study of CD8 T cells in Susac syndrome. The wider study: Among the sequenced Susac syndrome patients, roughly six had active disease while 8 or 9 were in remission.

CDR1 SEHNR and CDR2 FQNEAQ come from the germline V gene (reference sequence). V was cut by 5 bases and J by 4 bases, with 9 bases left in between. The CDR3 loop spans 12 amino acids. Sequencing was carried out using CD8+ T cells from PBMCs. The TCR sequence derives from a human donor with Susac syndrome. This chain uses TRBV7-9 with TRBJ2-7; D tentatively reads TRBD1 or TRBD2 (5 bases each). This CDR3 is CASSPGPYEQYF. The CDR3 coding sequence is TGTGCCAGCAGCCCGGGACCGTACGAGCAGTACTTC.